This T cell receptor beta chain was captured in a study of OX40 agonist ivuxolimab in advanced cancers. Comment on this clone: Its target is not known.

Clones were read by immunoSEQ multiplex PCR, and TCRdb kept only the in-frame ones, dropping some. The sample consists of over 60,000 clones, 88% of them appearing once. Study-level results: Certain nonresponding patients likewise had low normalized T-cell clonal expansion. CD8+ T cells were the subset that, on average, had more expanded clones than CD4+. Patients with a partial response at 0.1-3.0 mg/kg had among the lowest clonal expansion. Circulating CD4+ and CD8+ T cells showed clonal expansion by week 6 at 0.1 to 3.0 mg/kg.

The germline V gene encodes CDR1 SGHRS and CDR2 YFSETQ. The CDR3 runs to 16 residues. V dropped 0 bases and J dropped 15 bases, with 25 bases sitting between them. Sequences were derived from CD4+ or CD8+ T cells sorted from blood, sampled in a trial of the OX40 agonist ivuxolimab. The chain couples TRBV5-1 to TRBJ2-1; D is perhaps TRBD1 (6 bases). This sequence originates from an adult with an advanced solid tumor such as melanoma, head and neck, liver or kidney cancer. The CDR3 sequence is CASSLAGGPRGYPGFF. CDR3 DNA sequence: TGCGCCAGCAGCTTGGCCGGTGGCCCCAGGGGCTATCCCGGGTTCTTC.